One and the same sample provided the 26 T cell receptor beta chains below, sequenced in a study of blood T cell repertoires in COVID-19. The data were produced by immunoSEQ multiplex PCR, yet TCRdb's version contains in-frame clones alone and is incomplete. The top ten clones hold 7.5% to 9.5% of a sample with roughly 180,000 clones, 84% of them seen once. The specimen was peripheral blood. Every receptor here comes from a man aged 35 to 55 who had recovered from COVID-19.

This clone showed up just once. The chain combines TRBV6-5 with TRBJ1-4; D is perhaps TRBD1 (5 bases). Trimming pared 0 bases from V and 8 bases from J, leaving 13 bases between. Germline V gene data show CDR1 as MNHEY and CDR2 as SVGAGI. This CDR3 has 15 amino acids. CDR3 in DNA: TGTGCCAGCAGTTACTCATTAGGGGCAGGGGAAAAACTGTTTTTT. Amino acids: CASSYSLGAGEKLFF.

V usage is TRBV19 and J usage is TRBJ2-2; a possible D gene is TRBD1 (5 bases). Germline CDR1 LNHDA, CDR2 SQIVND (reference sequence). Trimming removed 3 bases at V and 0 bases at J, with 11 bases between. The CDR3 runs to 16 residues. CDR3 loop: CASSMIRGSNTGELFF. CDR3 in DNA: TGTGCCAGTAGTATGATAAGGGGTTCGAACACCGGGGAGCTGTTTTTT.

The chain joins TRBV4-3 to TRBJ2-3; 8 nucleotides match TRBD2. The CDR3 runs to 15 residues. Germline V CDR1 and CDR2: LGHNA, YSLEER. V shed 0 bases, J shed 11 bases, and the junction held 10 bases outside the gene matches. CDR3 sequence: CASSQEAAGGQGQYF. The DNA of the CDR3 is TGCGCCAGCAGCCAAGAAGCCGCGGGAGGCCAAGGGCAGTATTTT.

The chain joins TRBV29-1 to TRBJ1-2, with D tentatively TRBD1 (6 bases). The CDR3 extends over 13 amino acids. V shed 4 bases and J shed 3 bases, with 12 bases lying between them. Germline-derived CDR1 and CDR2 are SQVTM and ANQGSEA. CDR3 nucleotides: TGCAGCGTTGGAGGGGGAGAGGACTATGGCTACACCTTC. It specifies CSVGGGEDYGYTF.

This chain joins TRBV30 and TRBJ2-7, with D possibly matching TRBD2 (6 bases). V lost 3 bases, J lost 4 bases, and 10 bases lay in between. This CDR3 spans 12 amino acids. CDR1 is GTSNPN and CDR2 is SVGIG in the germline V gene (reference sequence). CDR3 protein: CAWRGGRYEQYF. The CDR3 DNA is TGTGCCTGGAGGGGGGGACGATACGAGCAGTACTTC.

DNA for the CDR3: TGTGCCAGCAGACTAGCGGGAGGGGGGAATGAGCAGTTCTTC. Translating it yields CASRLAGGGNEQFF. This rearrangement joins TRBV4-2 to TRBJ2-1; 13 bases fit TRBD2. This CDR3 region has 14 residues. Trimming cost V 6 bases and J 7 bases; bases outside gene matches: 3. Per germline, CDR1 LGHNA and CDR2 YNFKEQ.

The chain uses TRBV28 and TRBJ2-1, with TRBD2 matching over 10 bases. CDR3 length: 17 amino acids. Trimming cost V 7 bases and J 7 bases; bases outside gene matches: 16. Germline CDR1 reads MDHEN; CDR2 reads SYDVKM. The CDR3 protein is CASNPLGGSGRINEQFF. DNA for the CDR3: TGTGCCAGCAATCCCCTCGGGGGTAGCGGGAGGATAAATGAGCAGTTCTTC.

The chain employs TRBV9 and TRBJ2-5; D perhaps matches TRBD2 (6 bases). The CDR3 contains 15 residues. V lost 4 bases and J 2 bases, leaving 15 bases between the germline ends. CDR1 is SGDLS, CDR2 YYNGEE, per germline. This CDR3 reads CASSPGVRVQETQYF. The CDR3, as DNA: TGTGCCAGCAGCCCGGGGGTGAGGGTTCAAGAGACCCAGTACTTC.

The chain carries TRBV7-9 and TRBJ2-7; 11 bases fit TRBD1. Trimming at V came to 7 bases and at J to 0 bases, leaving 8 bases not matched to a gene. CDR3 length: 16 amino acids. The germline CDR1 and CDR2 sequences are SEHNR and FQNEAQ (reference sequence). The CDR3: CASIYTGTGGSYEQYF. CDR3 in DNA: TGTGCCAGCATCTACACCGGGACAGGGGGCTCCTACGAGCAGTACTTC.

The chain employs TRBV5-8 and TRBJ2-3; 11 positions agree with TRBD2. Germline V CDR1 and CDR2: SGHTS, YDEGEE. The junction had 7 bases not matched to a gene; V was cut back by 6 bases and J by 1 base. This CDR3 spans 16 amino acids. CDR3 DNA sequence: TGTGCCAGCAACCGGGGACTAGCGGAAGGCACAGATACGCAGTATTTT. It translates to CASNRGLAEGTDTQYF.

Only a few counts were recorded for this clone. V gene TRBV6-5 combines with J gene TRBJ2-7; 7 bases agree with TRBD1. The CDR3 has 15 residues. Germline-derived CDR1 and CDR2 are MNHEY and SVGAGI. Trimming took 8 bases from V and 5 from J; bases not matched to a gene: 15. The chain's CDR3 is CASRGLTGERNEQYF. CDR3 nucleotide sequence: TGTGCCAGCCGAGGCCTTACAGGGGAACGAAACGAGCAGTACTTC.

The rearrangement uses TRBV5-6 and TRBJ2-1; TRBD2 matches 7 bases. V shed 3 bases and J 2 bases; nucleotides not matched to a gene: 8. The germline V gene encodes CDR1 SGHDT and CDR2 YYEEEE. The CDR3 extends over 16 amino acids. CDR3 nucleotides: TGTGCCAGCAGCTGGGCCCGGGACTATCCCTACAATGAGCAGTTCTTC. It codes for CASSWARDYPYNEQFF. The complete variable domain, with remaining parts taken from reference TRBV5-6 and TRBJ2-1, reads DAGVTQSPTHLIKTRGQQVTLRCSPKSGHDTVSWYQQALGQGPQFIFQYYEEEERQRGNFPDRFSGHQFPNYSSELNVNALLLGDSALYLCASSWARDYPYNEQFFGPGTRLTVL.

The V call is TRBV7-6, the J call TRBJ2-7; 7 nucleotides agree with TRBD1. Germline CDR1 SGHVS, CDR2 FNYEAQ. Unmatched junction bases numbered 9, after V lost 1 base and J lost 6 bases. CDR3 size: 15 residues. CDR3 nucleotide sequence: TGTGCCAGCAGCTTAGTGTTACAGGGGACGGGCGAGCAGTACTTC. As protein: CASSLVLQGTGEQYF.

This clone occurred once. The chain links TRBV11-3 to TRBJ2-5; D is possibly TRBD2 (6 bases). V lost 5 bases, J lost 3 bases, and 19 bases lay in between. Germline V gene data show CDR1 as SGHNT and CDR2 as YENEEA. This CDR3 region has 16 residues. CDR3: CASSGLSGPLKETQYF. CDR3 nucleotides: TGTGCCAGCAGCGGCCTGAGCGGGCCTCTCAAAGAGACCCAGTACTTC.

This chain connects TRBV12-5 to TRBJ2-7; TRBD2 agrees at 8 bases. The CDR3 contains 17 residues. Germline trimming cut 1 base from V and 2 bases from J; bases unmatched to any gene: 10. In germline, CDR1 is LGHNT, CDR2 FRNRAP. The CDR3 spells CASGLAPMAGGPYEQYF. In DNA, the CDR3 is TGTGCTAGTGGTTTGGCCCCCATGGCGGGAGGCCCCTACGAGCAGTACTTC.

V gene TRBV9 combines with J gene TRBJ2-1, with 12 bases identical to TRBD2. CDR3 length equals 17 residues. Germline V gives CDR1 SGDLS, CDR2 YYNGEE. After removal of 0 bases from V and 4 bases from J, the junction contained 5 bases not matched to a gene. CDR3 region: CASSVGLAGDRYNEQFF. The DNA of the CDR3 is TGTGCCAGCAGCGTAGGACTAGCGGGAGATCGATACAATGAGCAGTTCTTC. The variable domain in full, with the rest retrieved from reference TRBV9 and TRBJ2-1, is DSGVTQTPKHLITATGQRVTLRCSPRSGDLSVYWYQQSLDQGLQFLIQYYNGEERAKGNILERFSAQQFPDLHSELNLSSLELGDSALYFCASSVGLAGDRYNEQFFGPGTRLTVL.

The chain is built from TRBV10-3 and TRBJ2-2; D is possibly TRBD1 (6 bases). This CDR3 comprises 13 residues. With 11 bases removed from V and 6 bases from J, the gap between germline ends came to 16 bases. Germline V gene data show CDR1 as ENHRY and CDR2 as SYGVKD. CDR3 coding DNA: TGTGCCTCGACGGGTACAGGGCCCGGGGAGCTGTTTTTT. Encoded protein: CASTGTGPGELFF.

The chain carries TRBV7-2 and TRBJ1-1; TRBD1 matches 7 bases. V lost 5 bases and J lost 10; bases outside the gene matches: 7. The V gene's germline CDR1 is SGHTA and CDR2 FQGNSA. The CDR3 is 12 residues long. DNA for the CDR3: TGTGCCAGCAGCCCAGGGACAGCGCTAGCTTTCTTT. Translation gives CASSPGTALAFF.

The chain combines TRBV3-1 (or the pseudogene TRBV3-2) with TRBJ2-3; D might be TRBD1 (6 bases). This CDR3 contains 13 residues. Germline values: CDR1 LGHDT, CDR2 YNNKEL (reference sequence). V shed 1 base and J shed 4 bases, with 6 bases lying between them. The DNA of the CDR3 is TGTGCCAGCAGCCAAGCAGGGGCAGATACGCAGTATTTT. Translation gives CASSQAGADTQYF.

This chain links TRBV4-1 with TRBJ2-1, with 14 bases identical to TRBD2. J lost 6 bases, V lost 5 bases, and 3 bases had no gene match. This CDR3 comprises 15 residues. Germline values: CDR1 MGHRA, CDR2 YSYEKL. The CDR3, as DNA: TGCGCCAGCAGCTTGACTAGCGGGAGGGCCAATGAGCAGTTCTTC. It yields the protein CASSLTSGRANEQFF.

The CDR3 DNA follows: TGTGCTAGTGGTCTCGGGGAAGTGGGCACCGGGGAGCTGTTTTTT. Translated, it gives CASGLGEVGTGELFF. J is TRBJ2-2 and V is TRBV12-5; D perhaps matches TRBD2 (5 bases). Per germline, CDR1 LGHNT and CDR2 FRNRAP. V dropped 5 bases and J dropped 4 bases, with 14 bases sitting between them. The CDR3 sequence is 15 residues long.

This clone was seen repeatedly, ten times or more. In DNA form, the CDR3 reads TGTGCCAGCAGCTTAGCGCAAGGGACTAGCGGCTACGAGCAGTACTTC. Its translation is CASSLAQGTSGYEQYF. J is TRBJ2-7 and V is TRBV7-8; TRBD2 agrees at 11 bases. Germline V gene lookup returns CDR1 SGHVS and CDR2 FQNEAQ. This CDR3 has 16 residues. J lost 3 bases, V lost 0 bases, and 4 bases had no gene match.

This sequence joins TRBV19 and TRBJ1-1, with 10 bases lining up with TRBD1. CDR1 and CDR2 (germline): LNHDA, SQIVND (reference sequence). CDR3 length equals 15 residues. V trimming: 6 bases; J trimming: 0 bases; junction bases outside the gene matches: 4. This chain's CDR3 is CASSGQGVLNTEAFF. CDR3 bases: TGTGCCAGTAGCGGACAGGGGGTCCTGAACACTGAAGCTTTCTTT. The full variable domain, completed using reference TRBV19 and TRBJ1-1, is DGGITQSPKYLFRKEGQNVTLSCEQNLNHDAMYWYRQDPGQGLRLIYYSQIVNDFQKGDIAEGYSVSREKKESFPLTVTSAQKNPTAFYLCASSGQGVLNTEAFFGQGTRLTVV.

The rearrangement links TRBV7-6 to TRBJ2-3, with 13 nucleotides matching TRBD2. The CDR3 is 17 amino acids. V shed 4 bases and J 3 bases; nucleotides not matched to a gene: 7. Germline values: CDR1 SGHVS, CDR2 FNYEAQ. The CDR3 reads CASSSGTSGTGTDTQYF. The CDR3 region has the DNA TGTGCCAGCAGCTCCGGGACTAGCGGGACGGGTACAGATACGCAGTATTTT. Drawing the rest from reference TRBV7-6 and TRBJ2-3, the complete variable domain is GAGVSQSPRYKVTKRGQDVALRCDPISGHVSLYWYRQALGQGPEFLTYFNYEAQQDKSGLPNDRFSAERPEGSISTLTIQRTEQRDSAMYRCASSSGTSGTGTDTQYFGPGTRLTVL.

Here the CDR3 reads CASSQVVGAYGYTF. In nucleotides, the CDR3 is TGCGCCAGCAGCCAAGTGGTGGGGGCCTATGGCTACACCTTC. The chain employs TRBV4-3 and TRBJ1-2; a possible D gene is TRBD1 (6 bases). The germline V gene has CDR1 LGHNA and CDR2 YSLEER. This CDR3 is 14 amino acids long. V was pared by 1 base and J by 4 bases, with 10 bases between.

CDR3 sequence reads: CASKGAGDVEQFF. The CDR3 bases are TGTGCCAGCAAGGGGGCAGGGGACGTAGAGCAGTTCTTC. This chain connects TRBV28 to TRBJ2-1; TRBD1 matches at 7 bases. The V gene end was trimmed by 7 bases and the J gene end by 10 bases; junction bases not matched to a gene: 10. CDR3 length: 13 amino acids. Germline CDR1 and CDR2: MDHEN and SYDVKM.